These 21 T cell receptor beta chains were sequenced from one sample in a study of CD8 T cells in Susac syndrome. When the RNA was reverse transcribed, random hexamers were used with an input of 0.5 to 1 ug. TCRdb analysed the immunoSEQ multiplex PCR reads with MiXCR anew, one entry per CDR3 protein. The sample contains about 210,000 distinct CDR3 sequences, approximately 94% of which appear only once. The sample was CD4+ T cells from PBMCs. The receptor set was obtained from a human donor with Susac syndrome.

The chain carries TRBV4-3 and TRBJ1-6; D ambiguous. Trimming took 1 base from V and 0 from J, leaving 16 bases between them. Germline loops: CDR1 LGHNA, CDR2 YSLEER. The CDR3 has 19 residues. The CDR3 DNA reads TGCGCCAGCAGCCAAGTCGGAACAGTCGGAAGCTCCTATAATTCACCCCTCCACTTT. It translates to CASSQVGTVGSSYNSPLHF.

The CDR3 bases are TGCAGTGCTAGAACGGGAGATCTGAACACTGAAGCTTTCTTT. It translates to CSARTGDLNTEAFF. The chain is built from TRBV20-1 and TRBJ1-1, with unresolved D. Germline V gene data show CDR1 as DFQATT and CDR2 as SNEGSKA (reference sequence). The CDR3 sequence is 14 residues long. The V gene lost 2 bases and the J gene lost 0 bases, with 10 bases spanning the gap.

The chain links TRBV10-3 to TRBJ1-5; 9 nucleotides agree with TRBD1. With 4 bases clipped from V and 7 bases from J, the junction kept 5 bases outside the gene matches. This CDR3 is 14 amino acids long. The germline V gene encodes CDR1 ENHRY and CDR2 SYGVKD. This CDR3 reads CAISGDRAGQPQHF. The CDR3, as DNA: TGTGCCATCAGTGGGGACAGGGCCGGGCAGCCCCAGCATTTT.

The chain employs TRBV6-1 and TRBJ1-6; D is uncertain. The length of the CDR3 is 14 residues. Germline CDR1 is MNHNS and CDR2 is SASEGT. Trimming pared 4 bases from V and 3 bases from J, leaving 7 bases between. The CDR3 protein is CASSGLSYNSPLHF. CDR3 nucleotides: TGTGCCAGCAGTGGGTTGAGCTATAATTCACCCCTCCACTTT.

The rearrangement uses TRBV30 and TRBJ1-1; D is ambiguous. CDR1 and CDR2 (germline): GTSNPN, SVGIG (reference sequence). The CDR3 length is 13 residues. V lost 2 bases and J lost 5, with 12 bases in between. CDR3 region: CAWSISGRTEAFF. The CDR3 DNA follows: TGTGCCTGGAGTATCTCCGGGAGAACTGAAGCTTTCTTT. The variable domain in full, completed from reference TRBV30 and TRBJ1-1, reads SQTIHQWPATLVQPVGSPLSLECTVEGTSNPNLYWYRQAAGRGLQLLFYSVGIGQISSEVPQNLSASRPQDRQFILSSKKLLLSDSGFYLCAWSISGRTEAFFGQGTRLTVV.

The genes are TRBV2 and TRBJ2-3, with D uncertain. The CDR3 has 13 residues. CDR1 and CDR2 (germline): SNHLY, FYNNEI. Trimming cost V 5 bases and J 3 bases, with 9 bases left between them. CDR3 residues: CASSRGDTDTQYF. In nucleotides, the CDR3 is TGTGCCAGCAGTCGAGGAGATACAGATACGCAGTATTTT.

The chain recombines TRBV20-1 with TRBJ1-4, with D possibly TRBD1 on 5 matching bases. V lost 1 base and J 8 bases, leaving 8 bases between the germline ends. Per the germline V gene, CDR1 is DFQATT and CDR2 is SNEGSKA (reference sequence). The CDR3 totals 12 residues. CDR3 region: CSARGDVEKLFF. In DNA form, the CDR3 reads TGCAGTGCTAGAGGGGACGTAGAAAAACTGTTTTTT.

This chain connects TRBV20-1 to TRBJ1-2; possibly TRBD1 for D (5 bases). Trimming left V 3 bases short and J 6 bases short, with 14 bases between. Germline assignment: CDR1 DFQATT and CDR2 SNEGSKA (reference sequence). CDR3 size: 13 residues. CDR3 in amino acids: CSASHSVRDGYTF. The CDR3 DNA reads TGCAGTGCTAGTCATTCTGTCAGGGATGGCTACACCTTC.

The CDR3 spells CASSQGQELRGANVLTF. In nucleotides, the CDR3 is TGTGCCAGCAGCCAAGGACAGGAGCTTCGTGGGGCCAACGTCCTGACTTTC. This chain uses TRBV3-1 with TRBJ2-6, with D perhaps TRBD1 (6 bases). The V gene's germline CDR1 is LGHDT and CDR2 YNNKEL (reference sequence). V was shortened by 1 base and J by 3 bases, with 13 bases between the two germline ends. The CDR3 loop spans 17 amino acids.

CDR3 nucleotide sequence: TGTGCCAGCAGCTTAGACCGCACCGACGAGCAGTACTTC. Translating it yields CASSLDRTDEQYF. The rearrangement joins TRBV7-9 to TRBJ2-7; D is unclear. V lost 1 base and J lost 5, with 9 bases in between. CDR3 length equals 13 residues. Germline lookup yields CDR1 SEHNR and CDR2 FQNEAQ (reference sequence).

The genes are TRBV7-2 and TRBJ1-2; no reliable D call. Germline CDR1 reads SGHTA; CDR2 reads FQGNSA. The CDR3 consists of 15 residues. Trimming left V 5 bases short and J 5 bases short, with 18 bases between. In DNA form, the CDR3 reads TGTGCCAGCAGCCCGATTGAGGGCCTTGGATATGGCTACACCTTC. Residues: CASSPIEGLGYGYTF.

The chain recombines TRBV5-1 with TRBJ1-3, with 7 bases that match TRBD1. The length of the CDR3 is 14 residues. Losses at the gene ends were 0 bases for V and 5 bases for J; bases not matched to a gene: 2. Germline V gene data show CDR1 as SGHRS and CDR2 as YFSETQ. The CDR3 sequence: CASSLDRGRNTIYF. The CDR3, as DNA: TGCGCCAGCAGCTTGGACAGGGGTCGAAACACCATATATTTT.

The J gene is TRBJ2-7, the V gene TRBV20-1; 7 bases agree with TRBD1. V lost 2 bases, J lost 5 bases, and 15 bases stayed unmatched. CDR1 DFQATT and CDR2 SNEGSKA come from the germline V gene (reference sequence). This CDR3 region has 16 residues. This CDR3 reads CSARPLYTGAGDEQYF. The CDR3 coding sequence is TGCAGTGCTAGACCCTTATACACAGGGGCTGGGGACGAGCAGTACTTC.

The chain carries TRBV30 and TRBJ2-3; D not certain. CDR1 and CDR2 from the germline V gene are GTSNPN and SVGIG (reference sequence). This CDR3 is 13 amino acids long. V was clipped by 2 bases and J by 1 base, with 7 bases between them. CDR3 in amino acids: CAWSRVGTDTQYF. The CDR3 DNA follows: TGTGCCTGGAGTCGCGTAGGCACAGATACGCAGTATTTT.

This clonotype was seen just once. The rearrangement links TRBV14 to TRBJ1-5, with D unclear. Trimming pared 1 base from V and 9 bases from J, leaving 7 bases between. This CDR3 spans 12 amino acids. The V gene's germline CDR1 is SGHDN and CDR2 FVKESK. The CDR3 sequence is CASSQAVGPQHF. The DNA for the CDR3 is TGTGCCAGCAGCCAAGCGGTGGGGCCCCAGCATTTT.

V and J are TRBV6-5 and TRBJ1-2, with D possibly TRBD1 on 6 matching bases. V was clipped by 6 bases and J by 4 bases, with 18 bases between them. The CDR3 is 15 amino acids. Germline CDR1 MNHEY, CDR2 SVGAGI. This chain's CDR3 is CASSRAGGAFYGYTF. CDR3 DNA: TGTGCCAGCAGCCGGGCGGGGGGCGCTTTCTATGGCTACACCTTC.

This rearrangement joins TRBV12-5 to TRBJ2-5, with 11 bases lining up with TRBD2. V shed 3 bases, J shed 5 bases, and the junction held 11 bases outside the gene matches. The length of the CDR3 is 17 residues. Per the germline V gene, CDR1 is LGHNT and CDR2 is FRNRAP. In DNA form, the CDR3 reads TGTGCTAGTGGTTTTAATAGCGGGGGGGCCTCTATGGAGACCCAGTACTTC. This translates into CASGFNSGGASMETQYF.

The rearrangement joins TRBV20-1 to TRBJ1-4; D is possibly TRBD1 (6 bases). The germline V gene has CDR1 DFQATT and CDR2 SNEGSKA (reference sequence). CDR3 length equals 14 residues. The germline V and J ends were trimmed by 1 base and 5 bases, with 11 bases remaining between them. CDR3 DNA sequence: TGCAGTGCTAGAGCCCTTACAGGGAATGAAAAACTGTTTTTT. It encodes CSARALTGNEKLFF.

CDR3 in DNA: TGTGCCAGCAGCCCCGACGGCGGCTATGGCTACACCTTC. Protein product: CASSPDGGYGYTF. V gene TRBV11-2 combines with J gene TRBJ1-2, with D hard to call. The ends were cut back, 5 bases at V and 4 bases at J, with 11 bases in the middle. CDR1 is SGHAT and CDR2 is FQNNGV in the germline V gene. The CDR3 runs 13 residues.

CDR3 sequence reads: CASSEAAGGGEPQHF. CDR3 bases: TGTGCCAGCAGTGAAGCCGCCGGAGGGGGAGAGCCCCAGCATTTT. The chain carries TRBV2 and TRBJ1-5; the D gene is possibly TRBD1 (6 bases). This CDR3 is built from 15 residues. Between the trimmed V and J ends, which lost 0 bases and 8 bases, there was a span of 14 bases. Germline V gene sequence: CDR1 SNHLY, CDR2 FYNNEI.

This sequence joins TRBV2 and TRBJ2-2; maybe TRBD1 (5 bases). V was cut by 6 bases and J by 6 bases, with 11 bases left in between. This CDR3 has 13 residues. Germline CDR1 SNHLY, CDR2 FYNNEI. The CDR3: CASRTEWAGELFF. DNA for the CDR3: TGTGCCAGCAGGACAGAGTGGGCCGGGGAGCTGTTTTTT.